The 5 T cell receptor beta chains listed next were all sequenced from one sample in a study of T cell repertoires in cytomegalovirus infection. TCRdb independently ran MiXCR on the reads; one entry per CDR3 protein. This sample has approximately 770,000 distinct CDR3 sequences, with 25% to 30% found just once. No antigen has been assigned to these receptors. Sample: cultured CD8+ T cells from PBMCs, taken from culture after CMV antigen stimulation. The receptors shown here come from a human donor in good health (CMV status not recorded). Some clones in this sample may be carry-over from other donors' samples.

This clonotype has a handful of counts. J is TRBJ2-1 and V is TRBV19; 7 nucleotides agree with TRBD2. The J segment lost 6 bases and the V segment lost 1 base, leaving 6 bases of the junction unmatched. Germline V gene data show CDR1 as LNHDA and CDR2 as SQIVND (reference sequence). The CDR3 contains 15 residues. This chain's CDR3 is CASSIGGGGLNEQFF. The CDR3 nucleotides read TGTGCCAGTAGTATAGGTGGGGGGGGTCTCAATGAGCAGTTCTTC.

The table lists this clonotype with many counts. In DNA form, the CDR3 reads TGTGCCAGCAAGGGGCCCGGCACAGATACGCAGTATTTT. This sequence encodes CASKGPGTDTQYF. The chain employs TRBV7-9 and TRBJ2-3; perhaps TRBD1 as D (5 bases). Trimming stripped 7 bases from V and 1 base from J, with 9 bases between. CDR3 length equals 13 residues. Germline V gene sequence: CDR1 SEHNR, CDR2 FQNEAQ (reference sequence).

This clonotype was observed a handful of times. The chain has TRBV6-2 or TRBV6-3 and TRBJ2-1, with D perhaps matching TRBD1 (5 bases). The CDR3 covers 13 residues. Trimming removed 4 bases at V and 4 bases at J, with 8 bases between. The germline V gene has CDR1 MNHEY and CDR2 SVGEGT. CDR3 sequence (DNA): TGTGCCAGCAGTTCCAACAGGTACAATGAGCAGTTCTTC. Its translation is CASSSNRYNEQFF.

V usage is TRBV15 and J usage is TRBJ1-5; weak D call: TRBD1 (6 bases). Trimming left V 4 bases short and J 11 bases short, with 18 bases between. The CDR3 totals 14 residues. CDR1 and CDR2 (germline): LNHNV, YYDKDF (reference sequence). The CDR3 protein is CATSTRTAFSSQHF. The CDR3 DNA follows: TGTGCCACCAGCACTCGGACAGCGTTTTCGTCCCAGCATTTT. The complete variable domain, with remaining parts taken from reference TRBV15 and TRBJ1-5, reads DAMVIQNPRYQVTQFGKPVTLSCSQTLNHNVMYWYQQKSSQAPKLLFHYYDKDFNNEADTPDNFQSRRPNTSFCFLDIRSPGLGDTAMYLCATSTRTAFSSQHFGDGTRLSIL.

This chain links TRBV27 with TRBJ2-7; tentatively, D is TRBD1 (8 bases). The CDR3 sequence is 13 residues long. V was cut by 5 bases and J by 5 bases, with 13 bases left in between. Germline assignment: CDR1 MNHEY and CDR2 SMNVEV (reference sequence). The CDR3 DNA reads as TGTGCCAGCAGTACAGGGGGGGTCCACGAGCAGTACTTC. The encoded protein is CASSTGGVHEQYF.